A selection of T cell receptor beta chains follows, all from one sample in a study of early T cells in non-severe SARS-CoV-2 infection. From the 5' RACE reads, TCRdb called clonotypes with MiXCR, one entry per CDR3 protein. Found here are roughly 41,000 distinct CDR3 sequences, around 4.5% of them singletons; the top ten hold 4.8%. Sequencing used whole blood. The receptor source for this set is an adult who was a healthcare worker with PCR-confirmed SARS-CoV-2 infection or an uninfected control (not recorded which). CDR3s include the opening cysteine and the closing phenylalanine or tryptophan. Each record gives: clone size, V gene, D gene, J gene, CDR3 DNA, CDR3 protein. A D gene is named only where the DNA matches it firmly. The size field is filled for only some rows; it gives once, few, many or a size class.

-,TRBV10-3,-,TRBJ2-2,TGTGCCATCAGTGAGTCTTATAGCACCGGGGAGCTGTTTTTT,CAISESYSTGELFF
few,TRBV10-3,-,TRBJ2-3,TGTGCCATCGGGACTTCTAGCACAGATACGCAGTATTTT,CAIGTSSTDTQYF
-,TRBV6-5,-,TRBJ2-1,TGTGCCAGCAGTTACTCGAGGCGGCCCGGGAACAATGAGCAGTTCTTC,CASSYSRRPGNNEQFF
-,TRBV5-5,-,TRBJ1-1,TGTGCCAGCATCCAGGGGTTGAACACTGAAGCTTTCTTT,CASIQGLNTEAFF
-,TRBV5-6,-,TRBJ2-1,TGTGCCAGCAGCTTGGGGGGGCCCGGGGCCGCCTACAATGAGCAGTTCTTC,CASSLGGPGAAYNEQFF
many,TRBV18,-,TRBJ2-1,TGTGCCAGCTCACCGGCAGGCGGGTATACGGAGCAGTTCTTC,CASSPAGGYTEQFF
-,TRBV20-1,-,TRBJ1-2,TGCAGTGCTAGAGATCCGAAAGGGAACTATGGCTACACCTTC,CSARDPKGNYGYTF
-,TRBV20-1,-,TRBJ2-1,TGCAGTGCTAGAGATGATCCGACAGCCTACTCCTACAATGAGCAGTTCTTC,CSARDDPTAYSYNEQFF
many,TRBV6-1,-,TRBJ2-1,TGTGCCAGCAGTGAACGTCCCCTGACCAACAATGAGCAGTTCTTC,CASSERPLTNNEQFF
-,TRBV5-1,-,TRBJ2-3,TGCGCCAGCAGCGGAGGCAGATTAGGCCCAGATACGCAGTATTTT,CASSGGRLGPDTQYF
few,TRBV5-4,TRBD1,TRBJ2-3,TGTGCCAGCAGCCCATCCGGGACAGGGGTTACAGATACGCAGTATTTT,CASSPSGTGVTDTQYF
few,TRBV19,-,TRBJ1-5,TGTGCCATTTCGGCTGGAGATAGCAATCAGCCCCAGCATTTT,CAISAGDSNQPQHF
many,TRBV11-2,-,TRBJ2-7,TGTGCCAGCAGCTTAGATACAGGGTTACACGAGCAGTACTTC,CASSLDTGLHEQYF
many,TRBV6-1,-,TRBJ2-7,TGTGCCAGCAGTGGTTCAGTGGGGGATGTACGTACCGGGCAGTACTTC,CASSGSVGDVRTGQYF
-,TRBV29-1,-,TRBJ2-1,TGCAGCGTTTTCCGACTACTTACGAATGAGCAGTTCTTC,CSVFRLLTNEQFF
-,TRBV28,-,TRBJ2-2,TGTGCCAGCATACTGACCGGGACACGTCTCACCGGGGAGCTGTTTTTT,CASILTGTRLTGELFF
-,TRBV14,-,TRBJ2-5,TGTGCCAGCAGCCATGATTTCAGGAGCCAAGAGACCCAGTACTTC,CASSHDFRSQETQYF
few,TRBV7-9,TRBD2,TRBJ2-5,TGTGCCAGCAGCTTTAGCGGGGGGGCCGAGGAGGAGACCCAGTACTTC,CASSFSGGAEEETQYF
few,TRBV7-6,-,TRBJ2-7,TGTGCCAGCACCCCCATTGGGTACTCCTACGAGCAGTACTTC,CASTPIGYSYEQYF
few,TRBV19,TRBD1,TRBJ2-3,TGTGCCAGCCGAGCCGGGACAGCCACAGATACGCAGTATTTT,CASRAGTATDTQYF
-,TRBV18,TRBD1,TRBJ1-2,TGTGCCAGCTCGTTTGGGACAGGGTACGGCTACACCTTC,CASSFGTGYGYTF
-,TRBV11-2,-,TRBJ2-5,TGTGCCAGCAGGTCTACAGCAGAGACCCAGTACTTC,CASRSTAETQYF
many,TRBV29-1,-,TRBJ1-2,TGCAGCGTTGAAGATCGCTGGGGGGGGAGTAACTATGGCTACACCTTC,CSVEDRWGGSNYGYTF
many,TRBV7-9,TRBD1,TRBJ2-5,TGTGCCAGCCCAGGGGGCCCTGGGGAGACCCAGTACTTC,CASPGGPGETQYF
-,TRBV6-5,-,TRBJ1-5,TGTGCCAGCAGTTTGGTTCCCGGCAATCAGCCCCAGCATTTT,CASSLVPGNQPQHF
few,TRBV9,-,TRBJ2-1,TGTGCCAGCAGCGTAGGGGCTAGCGACAATGAGCAGTTCTTC,CASSVGASDNEQFF
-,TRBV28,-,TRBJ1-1,TGTGCCAGCTCACTCGGTGGGCCAGGTGAAGCTTTCTTT,CASSLGGPGEAFF
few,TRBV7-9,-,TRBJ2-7,TGTGCCAGCAGCCCCAAGGGACCCTACGAGCAGTACTTC,CASSPKGPYEQYF
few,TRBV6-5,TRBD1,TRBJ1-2,TGTGCCAGCAGCCCGAGACAGGGGGCGTTTGGCTACACCTTC,CASSPRQGAFGYTF
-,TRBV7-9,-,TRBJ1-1,TGTGCCAGCAGCCCCGGGGGCCCTGGTACTGAAGCTTTCTTT,CASSPGGPGTEAFF
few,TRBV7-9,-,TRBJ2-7,TGTGCCAGCAGTGACCGAGTATTGGTTTACGAGCAGTACTTC,CASSDRVLVYEQYF
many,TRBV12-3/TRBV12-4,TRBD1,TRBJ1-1,TGTGCCAGCAGTCCACAGGGGATCGCTGAAGCTTTCTTT,CASSPQGIAEAFF
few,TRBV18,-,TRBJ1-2,TGTGCCAGCTCACCGGGCCTGGATAACTATGGCTACACCTTC,CASSPGLDNYGYTF
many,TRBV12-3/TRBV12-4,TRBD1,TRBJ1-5,TGTGCCAGCAGCCTAACCGGGACAGGGGGAGATCAGCCCCAGCATTTT,CASSLTGTGGDQPQHF
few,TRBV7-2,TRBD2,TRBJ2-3,TGTGCCAGCAGCGCCGCCGGGACTAGCGGGGTAACTAGCACAGATACGCAGTATTTT,CASSAAGTSGVTSTDTQYF
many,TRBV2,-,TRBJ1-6,TGTGCCAGCAGTTTTATCAGGGAAGAGGATTCACCCCTCCACTTT,CASSFIREEDSPLHF
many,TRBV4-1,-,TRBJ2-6,TGCGCCAGCAGCCATCTCGGAGGGGGCTCTGGGGCCAACGTCCTGACTTTC,CASSHLGGGSGANVLTF
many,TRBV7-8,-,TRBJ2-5,TGTGCCAGCAGCTCCCCAGTTGCGACCCAGTACTTC,CASSSPVATQYF
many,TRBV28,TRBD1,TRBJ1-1,TGTGCCAGCAGTTTAGTCAGGGGGGACACTGAAGCTTTCTTT,CASSLVRGDTEAFF
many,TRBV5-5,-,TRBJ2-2,TGTGCCAGCACCCGGGGGAACACCGGGGAGCTGTTTTTT,CASTRGNTGELFF
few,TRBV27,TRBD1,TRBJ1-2,TGTGCCAGCAGTTTTAACAGGGGAAGCTATGGCTACACCTTC,CASSFNRGSYGYTF
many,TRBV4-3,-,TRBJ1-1,TGCGCCAGCAGCCAAGGGAGGGGACGGGGAGAAGCTTTCTTT,CASSQGRGRGEAFF
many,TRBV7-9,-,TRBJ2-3,TGTGCCAGCAGCTTAATCAGGGGCGGAGATACGCAGTATTTT,CASSLIRGGDTQYF
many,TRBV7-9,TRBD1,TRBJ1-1,TGTGCCAGCAGCGCAGAACGGACTGACAGGGCCAATGAAGCTTTCTTT,CASSAERTDRANEAFF
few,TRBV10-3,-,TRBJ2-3,TGTGCCATCAGTCCAGGGTTGGCAGATACGCAGTATTTT,CAISPGLADTQYF
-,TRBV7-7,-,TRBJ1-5,TGTGCTTGGGGGCTTAGCAATCAGCCCCAGCATTTT,CAWGLSNQPQHF
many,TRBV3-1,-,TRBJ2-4,TGTGCCAGCAGCCAACGGGGCAGCAAAAACATTCAGTACTTC,CASSQRGSKNIQYF
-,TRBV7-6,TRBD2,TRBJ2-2,TGTGCCAGCAGCTCAGGACTAGCGGGGGGCACCGGGGAGCTGTTTTTT,CASSSGLAGGTGELFF
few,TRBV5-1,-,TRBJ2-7,TGCGCCAGCAGCTTCTCCCCGGGAAACGAGCAGTACTTC,CASSFSPGNEQYF
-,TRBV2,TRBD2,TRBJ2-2,TGTGCCAGCAGTGCCCCAGCGGGAGCTAAGACCGGGGAGCTGTTTTTT,CASSAPAGAKTGELFF